The sequence of this TCR beta chain was determined in a study of T cells in localized non-small cell lung cancer. General study results and limits: As only one tumor region underwent sequencing, heterogeneity remains possible. Increased T cell density in blood showed an association with longer overall survival. Appearing in adjacent lung were a median around 60 of the top 100 tumor clones.

The germline CDR1 and CDR2 sequences are ENHRY and SYGVKD. The V gene end was trimmed by 5 bases and the J gene end by 8 bases; junction bases not matched to a gene: 8. The CDR3 has 15 residues. This table comes from immunoSEQ multiplex PCR, and its TCRdb copy is limited to in-frame clones, with some not included. The table has roughly 9,900 clones, 70% to 80% seen once; the top ten hold 25% to 35%. As regards this clone: Its target is unknown.

This material consisted of peripheral blood, taken before any cancer treatment. V and J are TRBV10-3 and TRBJ1-6; 8 bases are shared with TRBD1. The receptor was derived from a male donor aged 60 or over with stage I lung adenocarcinoma. The CDR3 sequence is CAISNAPGGYSPLHF. CDR3 in DNA: TGTGCCATCAGTAATGCTCCAGGGGGCTATTCACCCCTCCACTTT.